This T cell receptor beta chain was obtained from a study of CD8 T cells in Susac syndrome. With random hexamers, reverse transcription was performed on about 0.5 to 1 ug of RNA. TCRdb used MiXCR to reprocess the immunoSEQ multiplex PCR reads, holding one entry per CDR3 protein. The repertoire consists of about 160,000 distinct CDR3 sequences, with 93% occurring once and the leading ten covering more than 0.11%. This clonotype appeared a single time. CDR1 is SNHLY and CDR2 is FYNNEI in the germline V gene. V lost 3 bases and J 7 bases, leaving 6 bases between the germline ends. The CDR3 consists of 11 residues.

V gene TRBV2 combines with J gene TRBJ2-5; D may be TRBD2 (6 bases). Source material: CD4+ T cells from PBMCs. This clonotype was obtained from a human donor in good health. The CDR3 region is CASSDGGTQYF. CDR3 sequence (DNA): TGTGCCAGCAGTGACGGGGGGACCCAGTACTTC.